This TCR beta chain originates from a study of T cell repertoires in cytomegalovirus infection (dated by TCRdb to between 2018 and 2020). For the study in its entirety: Alongside well-studied HLA-B-restricted epitopes, the peptide stimulations were aimed at recently identified HLA-C-restricted CMV epitopes, whose presentation resists viral immunomodulation. The HLA type of each donor mattered for the analysis, because public TCR beta signatures pointed to carriage of CMV infection along with the matching HLA type. Beyond this particular receptor, the publication reports: The ex vivo response was dominated by HLA-C-restricted CMV-specific TCR beta clonotypes, which also provided the single most frequent clonotype in two of eight donors. In both this cohort and an independent roughly 350-donor cohort, the cumulative frequency of public TCR beta family members distinguished carriers of CMV infection plus the relevant HLA type.

Remarks on this clonotype: Its antigen has not been determined. The input lacks base qualities; no much larger clone sits a single base away.

The meaning of the sample's treatment or condition label: in vitro stimulation with specific CMV peptide epitopes to enrich CMV-specific T cells. The listed sequencing device is Illumina HiSeq 1500. Using fastp trimming at Q25 and MiXCR clonotype assembly, TCRdb reanalyzed the public sequencing data and kept in-frame beta chains. Every CDR3 protein is listed once, alongside the most common genes and DNA of its rows. Here the sample has 370,000 or so distinct CDR3 sequences; about 35% occur a single time. Clones ranked in the top ten supply roughly 12% of the sample. The receptor was isolated from a human donor in good health (CMV status not recorded). Some clones in this sample may be carry-over from other donors' samples. This sample comprised cultured PBMCs, obtained from culture after CMV antigen stimulation.

The DNA is as follows: TGTGCCAGCAGTTTAGCCCCAGGGGAAGAGACCCAGTACTTC. It translates as CASSLAPGEETQYF. The chain links TRBV12-3 or TRBV12-4 with TRBJ2-5; the D gene is perhaps TRBD1, on 6 matching bases. V is reduced by 0 bases and J by 3 bases, leaving a spacing of 8 bases between them. Inclusive of the bounding cysteine and phenylalanine, the CDR3 is 14 residues long. The kept DNA is CDR3 alone, 42 bases in frame from the first base.